These T cell receptor beta chains were read from a single sample in a study of blood T cell repertoires in COVID-19. The table came from immunoSEQ multiplex PCR; TCRdb's copy has only in-frame clones and leaves some out. Among a few hundred thousand clones listed, roughly nine tenths were seen once. Input material: PBMCs or T cells enriched from blood (not recorded which). These receptors were obtained from a woman in her thirties or forties who had been exposed to COVID-19. Each CDR3 is given with its conserved first and last residue. The D gene is left open where the match is weak. Only part of the rows carry a size: once, few, many, or a class if the clone is expanded.

j_call | cdr3_length | clone_size | d_call | v_call | cdr3_nt | cdr3_aa
TRBJ1-3 | 17 | - | - | TRBV5-4 | TGTGCCAGCAGCCCGGGGTGGGCAGGATCCTCTGGAAACACCATATATTTT | CASSPGWAGSSGNTIYF
TRBJ1-6 | 13 | once | - | TRBV19 | TGTGCCACGCAGGACAGCCTTAATTCACCCCTCCACTTT | CATQDSLNSPLHF
TRBJ2-1 | 14 | - | TRBD1 | TRBV27 | TGTGCCAGCAGTTTAGGTACAGGGGGCGGCGAGCAGTTCTTC | CASSLGTGGGEQFF
TRBJ2-1 | 16 | - | TRBD2 | TRBV5-1 | TGCGCCAGCAGCTTGGGGGGACTAGCGGTCTACAATGAGCAGTTCTTC | CASSLGGLAVYNEQFF
TRBJ1-1 | 16 | - | TRBD1 | TRBV6-5 | TGTGCCAGCAGTTACTCGGATGAGGCAGGGGGCACTGAAGCTTTCTTT | CASSYSDEAGGTEAFF
TRBJ2-3 | 14 | - | TRBD1 | TRBV29-1 | TGCAGCGCTAGGGACAGGGGAAGCACAGATACGCAGTATTTT | CSARDRGSTDTQYF
TRBJ1-3 | 12 | - | - | TRBV28 | TGTGCCAGCAGTTCCGTGGGAAACACCATATATTTT | CASSSVGNTIYF
TRBJ2-3 | 19 | - | TRBD2 | TRBV7-2 | TGTGCCAGCAGCCTAATGGCGTTAGCGGGAGGGCGATCCAGAGATACGCAGTATTTT | CASSLMALAGGRSRDTQYF
TRBJ1-4 | 13 | - | - | TRBV19 | TGTGCCAGTAGTACGTACGGGGGAGAAAAACTGTTTTTT | CASSTYGGEKLFF
TRBJ1-6 | 15 | - | TRBD1 | TRBV9 | TGTGCCAGCAGCGTACTGGGACAGGATAATTCACCCCTCCACTTT | CASSVLGQDNSPLHF
TRBJ1-2 | 16 | - | - | TRBV5-5 | TGTGCCAGCAGCGACCAACTCTTACAGGTTAACTATGGCTACACCTTC | CASSDQLLQVNYGYTF